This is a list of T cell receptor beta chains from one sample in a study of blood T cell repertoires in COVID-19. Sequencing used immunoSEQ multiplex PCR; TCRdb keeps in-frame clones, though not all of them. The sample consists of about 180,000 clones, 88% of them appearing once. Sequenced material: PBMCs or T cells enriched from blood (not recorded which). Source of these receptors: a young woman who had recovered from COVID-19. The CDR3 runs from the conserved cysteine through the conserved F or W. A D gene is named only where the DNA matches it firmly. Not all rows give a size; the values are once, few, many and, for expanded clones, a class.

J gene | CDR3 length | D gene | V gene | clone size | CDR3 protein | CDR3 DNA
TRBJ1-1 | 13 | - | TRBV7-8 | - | CASSWGRTTEAFF | TGTGCCAGCAGCTGGGGCCGAACCACTGAAGCTTTCTTT
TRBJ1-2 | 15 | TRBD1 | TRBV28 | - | CASSFVWTGGNGYTF | TGTGCCAGCAGTTTCGTTTGGACAGGGGGAAATGGCTACACCTTC
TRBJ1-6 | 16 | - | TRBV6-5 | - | CASSYSLQGTGSPLHF | TGTGCCAGCAGTTACTCTCTCCAGGGGACGGGTTCACCCCTCCACTTT
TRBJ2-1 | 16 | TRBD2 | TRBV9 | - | CASTPLVGLAGDEQFF | TGTGCCAGCACCCCGCTTGTCGGACTAGCGGGAGACGAGCAGTTCTTC
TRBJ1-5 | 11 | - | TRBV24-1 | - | CATSEGDLQHF | TGTGCCACCAGTGAGGGCGACCTTCAGCATTTT
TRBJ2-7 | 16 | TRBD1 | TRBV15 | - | CATSRHGTGKAYEQYF | TGTGCCACCAGCAGACATGGGACAGGGAAAGCCTACGAGCAGTACTTC
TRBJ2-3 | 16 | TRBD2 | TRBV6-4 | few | CASSAGTSGYTDTQYF | TGTGCCAGCAGTGCTGGGACTAGCGGGTACACAGATACGCAGTATTTT
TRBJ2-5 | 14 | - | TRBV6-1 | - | CASSGGPSGETQYF | TGTGCCAGCAGTGGGGGACCGAGCGGGGAGACCCAGTACTTC
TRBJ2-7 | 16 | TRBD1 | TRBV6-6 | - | CASSRLPGQGGNEQYF | TGTGCCAGCAGTCGACTACCGGGACAGGGGGGGAACGAGCAGTACTTC
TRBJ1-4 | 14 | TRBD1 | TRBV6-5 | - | CASQEGAINEKLFF | TGTGCCAGTCAAGAGGGGGCGATAAATGAAAAACTGTTTTTT
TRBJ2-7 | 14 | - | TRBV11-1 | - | CASSLAGVAYEQYF | TGTGCCAGCAGCTTGGCAGGGGTGGCCTACGAGCAGTACTTC
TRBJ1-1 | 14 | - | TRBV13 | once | CASSPPDIIGEAFF | TGTGCCAGCAGCCCCCCGGACATAATCGGTGAAGCTTTCTTT
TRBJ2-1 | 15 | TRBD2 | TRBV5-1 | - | CASSPGTSGNNEQFF | TGCGCCAGCAGCCCCGGGACTAGCGGGAACAATGAGCAGTTCTTC
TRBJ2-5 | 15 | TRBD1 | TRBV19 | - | CASSSPGTAQETQYF | TGTGCCAGTAGTTCGCCCGGGACAGCCCAAGAGACCCAGTACTTC
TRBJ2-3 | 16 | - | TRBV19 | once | CASSIGRGGASDTQYF | TGTGCCAGTAGTATAGGGAGGGGCGGGGCGTCAGATACGCAGTATTTT
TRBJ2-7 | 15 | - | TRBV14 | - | CASSQVADSTYEQYF | TGTGCCAGCAGCCAAGTAGCGGATTCGACGTACGAGCAGTACTTC
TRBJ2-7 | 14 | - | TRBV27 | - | CASSLYRGSYEQYF | TGTGCCAGCAGCCTGTACAGAGGGTCCTACGAGCAGTACTTC
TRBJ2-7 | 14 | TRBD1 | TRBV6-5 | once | CASTSRDRGYEQYF | TGTGCCAGCACTTCTCGGGACAGGGGTTACGAGCAGTACTTC
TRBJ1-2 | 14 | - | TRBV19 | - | CASSIIRSPLGYTF | TGTGCCAGTAGTATTATTCGGAGTCCTCTTGGCTACACCTTC
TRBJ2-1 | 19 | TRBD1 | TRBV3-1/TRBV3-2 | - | CASSPPGQGLPVWYNEQFF | TGTGCCAGCAGCCCACCGGGACAGGGCCTCCCCGTATGGTACAATGAGCAGTTCTTC
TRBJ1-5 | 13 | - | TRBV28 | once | CASSFVSGQPQHF | TGTGCCAGCAGTTTTGTTTCGGGTCAGCCCCAGCATTTT
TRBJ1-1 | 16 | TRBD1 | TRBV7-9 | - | CASTLAGGTGNTEAFF | TGTGCCAGCACCCTAGCTGGGGGGACAGGGAACACTGAAGCTTTCTTT
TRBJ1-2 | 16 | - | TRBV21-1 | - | CASRRTGGNRVYGYTF | TGTGCCAGCCGTCGGACAGGGGGTAATCGGGTTTATGGCTACACCTTC
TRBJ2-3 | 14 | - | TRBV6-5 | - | CASSYGFGQDTQYF | TGTGCCAGCAGTTACGGATTTGGGCAAGATACGCAGTATTTT
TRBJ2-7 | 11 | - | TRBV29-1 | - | CSVGPGAEQYF | TGCAGCGTTGGGCCAGGGGCCGAGCAGTACTTC
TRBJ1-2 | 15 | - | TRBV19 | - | CASSIDAYGEDSYTF | TGTGCCAGTAGTATCGACGCCTACGGGGAGGATAGCTACACCTTC